A single TCR beta chain is shown here with its context. This sample is part of a study of blood T cell repertoires in COVID-19. Overall study context: From the United States, Italy and Spain came samples of acute and convalescent COVID-19. Sample material is recorded as cDNA or gDNA derived from T cells, B-cell-depleted T cells, or PBMCs.

Germline CDR1 SNHLY, CDR2 FYNNEI. There are 12 residues in the CDR3. The V gene lost 2 bases and the J gene lost 6 bases, with 8 bases spanning the gap. In the original processing: It was from reference gene primer amplification that nucleated cell counts were estimated. Sequencing was performed with immunoSEQ multiplex PCR; in TCRdb, only in-frame clones are kept and a portion is missing. V and J calls and clone size follow that table, whereas D and trimming were derived from the DNA. The sample holds roughly 240,000 clones, approximately 86% seen once. J is TRBJ2-7 and V is TRBV2, with D perhaps matching TRBD1 (5 bases). The sequence came from a woman in her sixties who had recovered from COVID-19. Sample: peripheral blood. CDR3 residues: CASSEQGGEQYF. The CDR3 nucleotides read TGTGCCAGCAGTGAACAGGGCGGCGAGCAGTACTTC.